The TCR beta chain described here comes from a study of blood T cell repertoires in COVID-19. Cohort assignment relied on participant-reported clinical history. The protocol was immunoSEQ multiplex PCR, while the TCRdb copy is restricted to in-frame clones and leaves out a portion. The data contain 400,000 to 500,000 clones, roughly 90% of them singletons. This TCR came from a middle-aged woman who had recovered from COVID-19. Sequenced: PBMCs or T cells enriched from blood (not recorded which).

The CDR3 DNA is TGTGCCAGCAGCCCAGGGTACACTGAAGCTTTCTTT. The encoded protein is CASSPGYTEAFF. The chain employs TRBV7-9 and TRBJ1-1; D is perhaps TRBD1 (5 bases). Germline V lookup: CDR1 SEHNR, CDR2 FQNEAQ (reference sequence). The CDR3 totals 12 residues. V was cut by 5 bases and J by 3 bases, with 7 bases left in between.